This T cell receptor beta chain appears in the sequencing data of a study of T cells expressing NK-cell markers. Study at large: In sorted CD3+CD56+NKG2C+, CD3+CD56+NKG2C- and CD3+CD56-NKG2C+ T cells, TCR beta repertoires were obtained. Seropositivity for HCMV was found in seven of the eight sequenced donors, with one seronegative. Notes on the study in general: Researchers report these clonotypes also headed the CD3+CD56-NKG2C+ fraction in a few donors.

TCRdb reprocessed the 5' RACE reads and reports one entry per CDR3 protein, with no DNA. The repertoire shows 130,000 to 150,000 distinct CDR3 sequences; the top ten hold 10% to 15%. Turning to this clonotype: As yet, its antigen is unknown.

Germline V gene lookup returns CDR1 SNHLY and CDR2 FYNNEI. The CDR3 is 16 amino acids. What was sequenced was blood T cells: a sorted CD56 or NKG2C T cell subset, CD4+ or CD8+ T cells, or bulk PBMC T cells (not recorded which). The V gene is TRBV2, the J gene TRBJ2-1. The TCR was taken from a man between 18 and 35 years old in good health. The CDR3 protein is CASPQRVADSYNEQFF. The whole variable domain, remainder taken from reference TRBV2 and TRBJ2-1, is EPEVTQTPSHQVTQMGQEVILRCVPISNHLYFYWYRQILGQKVEFLVSFYNNEISEKSEIFDDQFSVERPDGSNFTLKIRSTKLEDSAMYFCASPQRVADSYNEQFFGPGTRLTVL.